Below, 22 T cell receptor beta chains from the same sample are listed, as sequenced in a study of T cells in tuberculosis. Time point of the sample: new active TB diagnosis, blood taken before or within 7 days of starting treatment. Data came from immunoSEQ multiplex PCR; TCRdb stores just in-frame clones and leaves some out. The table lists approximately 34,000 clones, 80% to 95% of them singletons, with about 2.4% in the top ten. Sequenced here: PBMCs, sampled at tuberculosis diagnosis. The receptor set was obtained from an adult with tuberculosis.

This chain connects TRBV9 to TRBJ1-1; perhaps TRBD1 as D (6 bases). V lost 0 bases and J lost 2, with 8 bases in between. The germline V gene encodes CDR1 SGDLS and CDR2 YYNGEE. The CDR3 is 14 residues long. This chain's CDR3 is CASSVVRGNTEAFF. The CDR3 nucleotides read TGTGCCAGCAGCGTAGTCAGGGGAAACACTGAAGCTTTCTTT.

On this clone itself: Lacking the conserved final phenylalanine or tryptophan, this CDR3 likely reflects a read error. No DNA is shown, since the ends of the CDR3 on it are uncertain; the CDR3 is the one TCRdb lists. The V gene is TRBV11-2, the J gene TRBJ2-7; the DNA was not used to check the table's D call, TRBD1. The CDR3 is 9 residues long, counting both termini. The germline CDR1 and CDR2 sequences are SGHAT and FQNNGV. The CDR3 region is CASSLAHTP.

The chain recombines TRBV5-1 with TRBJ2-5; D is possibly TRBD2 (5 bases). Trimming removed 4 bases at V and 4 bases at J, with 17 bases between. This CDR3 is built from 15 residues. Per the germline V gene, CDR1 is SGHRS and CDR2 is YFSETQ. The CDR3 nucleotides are TGCGCCAGCAGCCCCCATGGTGGCAGCGGAGAGACCCAGTACTTC. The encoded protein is CASSPHGGSGETQYF.

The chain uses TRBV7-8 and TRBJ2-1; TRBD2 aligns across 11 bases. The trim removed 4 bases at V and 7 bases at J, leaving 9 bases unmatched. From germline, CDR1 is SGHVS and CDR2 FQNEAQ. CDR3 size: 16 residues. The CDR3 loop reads CASSSRRASGGNEQFF. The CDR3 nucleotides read TGTGCCAGCAGCTCCCGGCGGGCTAGCGGGGGGAATGAGCAGTTCTTC.

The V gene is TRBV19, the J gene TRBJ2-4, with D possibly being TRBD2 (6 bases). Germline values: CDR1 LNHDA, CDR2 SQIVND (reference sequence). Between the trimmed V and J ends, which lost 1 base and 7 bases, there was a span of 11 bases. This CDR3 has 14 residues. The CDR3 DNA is TGTGCCAGTAGTATAGTCGAGCGGGCGAACATTCAGTACTTC. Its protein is CASSIVERANIQYF.

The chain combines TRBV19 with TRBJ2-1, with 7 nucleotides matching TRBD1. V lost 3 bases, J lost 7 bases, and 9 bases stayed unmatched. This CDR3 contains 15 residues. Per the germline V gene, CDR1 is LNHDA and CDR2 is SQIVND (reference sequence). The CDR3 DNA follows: TGTGCCAGTAGTATCAGGGGACAGAGATGGAATGAGCAGTTCTTC. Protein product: CASSIRGQRWNEQFF. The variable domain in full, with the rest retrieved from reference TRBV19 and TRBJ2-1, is DGGITQSPKYLFRKEGQNVTLSCEQNLNHDAMYWYRQDPGQGLRLIYYSQIVNDFQKGDIAEGYSVSREKKESFPLTVTSAQKNPTAFYLCASSIRGQRWNEQFFGPGTRLTVL.

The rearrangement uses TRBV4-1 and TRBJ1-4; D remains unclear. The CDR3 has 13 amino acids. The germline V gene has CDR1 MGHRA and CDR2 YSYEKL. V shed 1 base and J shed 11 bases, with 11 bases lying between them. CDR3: CASSQGETGKLFF. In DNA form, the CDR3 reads TGCGCCAGCAGCCAAGGGGAGACCGGCAAACTGTTTTTT.

CDR3: CASTPRGGAHGYTF. CDR3 DNA sequence: TGTGCCAGTACCCCAAGGGGGGGGGCGCATGGCTACACCTTC. The gene calls are TRBV19 and TRBJ1-2, with a weak D call TRBD1 (6 bases). The CDR3 is made up of 14 amino acids. Trimming pared 7 bases from V and 6 bases from J, leaving 18 bases between. Germline assignment: CDR1 LNHDA and CDR2 SQIVND (reference sequence).

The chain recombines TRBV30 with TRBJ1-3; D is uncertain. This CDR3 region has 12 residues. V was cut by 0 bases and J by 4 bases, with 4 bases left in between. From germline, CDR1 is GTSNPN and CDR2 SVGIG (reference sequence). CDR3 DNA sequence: TGTGCCTGGAGTGTACGGGGAAACACCATATATTTT. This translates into CAWSVRGNTIYF.

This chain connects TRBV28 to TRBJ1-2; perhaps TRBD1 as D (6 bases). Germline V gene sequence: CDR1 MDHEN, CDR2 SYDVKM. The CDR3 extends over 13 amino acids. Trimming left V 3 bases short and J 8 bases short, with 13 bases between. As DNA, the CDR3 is TGTGCCAGCAGTTTCTTCAGGGGCGGGGGCTACACCTTC. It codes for CASSFFRGGGYTF.

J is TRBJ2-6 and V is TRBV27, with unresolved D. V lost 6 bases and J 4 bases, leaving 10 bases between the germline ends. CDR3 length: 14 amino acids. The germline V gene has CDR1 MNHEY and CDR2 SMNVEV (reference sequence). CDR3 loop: CASRTYQGANVLTF. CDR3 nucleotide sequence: TGTGCCAGCAGGACTTATCAAGGGGCCAACGTCCTGACTTTC.

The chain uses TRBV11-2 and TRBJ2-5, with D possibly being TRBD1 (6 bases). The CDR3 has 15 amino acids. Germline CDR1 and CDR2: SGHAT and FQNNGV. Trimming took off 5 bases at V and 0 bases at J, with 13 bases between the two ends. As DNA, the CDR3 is TGTGCCAGCAGCCAAACAAACAGGGACCAAGAGACCCAGTACTTC. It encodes CASSQTNRDQETQYF.

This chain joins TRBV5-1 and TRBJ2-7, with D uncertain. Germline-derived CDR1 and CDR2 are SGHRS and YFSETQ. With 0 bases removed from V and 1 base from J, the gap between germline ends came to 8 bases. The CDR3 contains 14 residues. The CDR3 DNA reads TGCGCCAGCAGCTTGGGACCAGGATCCTACGAGCAGTACGTC. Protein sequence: CASSLGPGSYEQYV.

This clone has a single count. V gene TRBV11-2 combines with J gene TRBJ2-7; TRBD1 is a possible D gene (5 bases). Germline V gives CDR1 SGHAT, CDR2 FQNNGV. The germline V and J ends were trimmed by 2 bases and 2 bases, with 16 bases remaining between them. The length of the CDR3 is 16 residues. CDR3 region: CASSLPGGASTYEQYV. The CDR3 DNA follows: TGTGCCAGCAGCTTACCAGGTGGGGCATCGACCTACGAGCAGTACGTC.

The CDR3 loop is CASSMNSPNQPQHF. As DNA, the CDR3 is TGTGCCAGTAGTATGAACAGCCCAAATCAGCCCCAGCATTTT. J is TRBJ1-5 and V is TRBV19; D is ambiguous. This CDR3 is 14 amino acids long. Germline CDR1 LNHDA, CDR2 SQIVND (reference sequence). V lost 3 bases, J lost 4 bases, and 10 bases lay in between.

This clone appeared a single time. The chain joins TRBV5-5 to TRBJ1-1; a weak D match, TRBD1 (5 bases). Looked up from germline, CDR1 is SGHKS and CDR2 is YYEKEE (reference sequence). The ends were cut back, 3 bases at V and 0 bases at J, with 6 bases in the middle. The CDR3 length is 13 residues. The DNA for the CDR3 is TGTGCCAGCAGCTCGACAGTGAACACTGAAGCTTTCTTT. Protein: CASSSTVNTEAFF.

The CDR3 nucleotides are TGTGCCTGGTCACTACAGGGGACCGGGGAGCTGTTTTTT. This translates into CAWSLQGTGELFF. The chain is built from TRBV30 and TRBJ2-2; the match to TRBD1 covers 7 bases. The germline V gene encodes CDR1 GTSNPN and CDR2 SVGIG (reference sequence). The length of the CDR3 is 13 residues. J lost 5 bases, V lost 5 bases, and 5 bases had no gene match.

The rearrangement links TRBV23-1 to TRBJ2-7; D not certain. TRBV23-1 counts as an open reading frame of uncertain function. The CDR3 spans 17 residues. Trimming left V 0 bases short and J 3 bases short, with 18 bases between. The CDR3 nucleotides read TGCGCCAGCAGTCAATCACGTGGCCTAACAGAAAACTACGAGCAGTACTTC. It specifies CASSQSRGLTENYEQYF.

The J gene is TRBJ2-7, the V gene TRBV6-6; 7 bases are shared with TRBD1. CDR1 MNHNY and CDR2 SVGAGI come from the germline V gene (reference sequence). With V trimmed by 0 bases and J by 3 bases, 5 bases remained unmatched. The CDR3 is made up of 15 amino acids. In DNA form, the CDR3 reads TGTGCCAGCAGTTACTCATCAGGGGGAGACTACGAGCAGTACGTC. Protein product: CASSYSSGGDYEQYV.

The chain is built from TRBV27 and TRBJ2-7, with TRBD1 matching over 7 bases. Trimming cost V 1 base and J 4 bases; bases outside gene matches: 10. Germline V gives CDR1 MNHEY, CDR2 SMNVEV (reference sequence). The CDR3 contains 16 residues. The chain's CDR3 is CASSLFGSPRGYEQYF. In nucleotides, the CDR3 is TGTGCCAGCAGTTTATTCGGCAGCCCCAGGGGGTACGAGCAGTACTTC.

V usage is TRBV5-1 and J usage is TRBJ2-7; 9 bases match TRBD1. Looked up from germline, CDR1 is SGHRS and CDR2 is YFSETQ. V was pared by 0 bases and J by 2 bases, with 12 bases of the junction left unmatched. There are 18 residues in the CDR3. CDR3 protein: CASSLERVRDRAAYEQYF. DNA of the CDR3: TGCGCCAGCAGCTTGGAGAGGGTGAGGGACAGGGCGGCCTACGAGCAGTACTTC.

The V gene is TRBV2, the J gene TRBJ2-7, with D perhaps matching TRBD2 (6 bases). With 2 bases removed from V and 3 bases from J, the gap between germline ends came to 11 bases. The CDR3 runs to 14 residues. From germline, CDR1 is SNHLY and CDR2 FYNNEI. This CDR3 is CASSENGGGYEQYV. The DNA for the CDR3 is TGTGCCAGCAGTGAAAACGGGGGAGGCTACGAGCAGTACGTC.